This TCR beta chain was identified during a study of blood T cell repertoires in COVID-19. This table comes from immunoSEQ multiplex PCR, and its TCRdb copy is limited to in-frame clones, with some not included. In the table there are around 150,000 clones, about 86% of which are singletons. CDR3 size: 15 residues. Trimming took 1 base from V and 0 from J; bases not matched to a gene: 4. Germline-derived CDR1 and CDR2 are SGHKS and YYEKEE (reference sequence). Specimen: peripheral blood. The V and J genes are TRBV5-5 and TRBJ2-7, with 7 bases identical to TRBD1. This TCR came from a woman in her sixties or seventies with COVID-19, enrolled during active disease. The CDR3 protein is CASSLLRGPSYEQYF. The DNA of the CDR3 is TGTGCCAGCAGCTTGTTAAGGGGGCCCTCCTACGAGCAGTACTTC.